The source of this T cell receptor (beta chain) is a study of siplizumab effects on memory and regulatory T cells. Findings and limits, study-wide: Many proliferating CD4+ or CD8+ clones remained unclassified. Roughly 75-96% of them could not be assigned either a naive or a memory phenotype.

Germline CDR1 is SGHTA and CDR2 is FQGTGA. The CDR3 is 15 residues long. Trimming removed 3 bases at V and 0 bases at J, with 8 bases between. To note about this clone: Its target is not known.

Assaying covered 75,000 to 100,000 TCR templates per sample. Profiling relied on immunoSEQ multiplex PCR, and the TCRdb table lists in-frame clones only, not all of them. The repertoire includes some 100,000 clones, less than 95% of them detected once, and roughly 0.6% sits in the top ten. This clonotype was sampled from a human donor in good health. The specimen sequenced was Tregs sorted from blood. This chain uses TRBV7-3 with TRBJ2-2, with D perhaps matching TRBD2 (5 bases). CDR3 nucleotide sequence: TGTGCCAGCAGCTTTGATAGCGCGAACACCGGGGAGCTGTTTTTT. The encoded protein is CASSFDSANTGELFF.